Each of the 29 T cell receptor beta chains below was sequenced from the same sample in a study of regulatory T cells in long-lasting Graves disease. Regarding time point: persistent/refractory GD, antithyroid drugs over 5 years with positive TRAb. RNA isolated from PBMCs was used to make the TCR library. Libraries of TCR beta came from iRepertoire HTBI primers plus Arm-PCR of CDR3 regions. TCRdb reprocessed the multiplex PCR reads with MiXCR, giving one entry per CDR3 protein. The repertoire holds some 450,000 distinct CDR3 sequences, with 20% to 25% as singletons. The sequencing used peripheral blood mononuclear cells (PBMCs), collected when the disease was refractory, from a patient treated with antithyroid drugs. All receptors come from a female donor with Graves disease.

This clonotype has at least ten counts. CDR3 bases: TGTGCCAGCAGTTACGGGGTGGGTGCGGACACTCAAGAGACCCAGTACTTC. This gives the protein CASSYGVGADTQETQYF. The chain is built from TRBV6-5 and TRBJ2-5; a weak D match, TRBD1 (5 bases). V was cut by 2 bases and J by 2 bases, with 18 bases left in between. Germline assignment: CDR1 MNHEY and CDR2 SVGAGI. The CDR3 length is 17 residues.

This chain connects TRBV20-1 to TRBJ2-2, with D perhaps being TRBD1 or TRBD2 (5 bases each). V shed 1 base and J shed 1 base, with 7 bases lying between them. The CDR3 is 14 amino acids. CDR1 is DFQATT and CDR2 is SNEGSKA in the germline V gene (reference sequence). This CDR3 is CSARARGNTGELFF. The CDR3 DNA is TGCAGTGCTAGAGCGAGGGGGAACACCGGGGAGCTGTTTTTT.

This clonotype came up a few times. V and J are TRBV4-3 and TRBJ1-5; D gene uncertain. Trimming cost V 0 bases and J 10 bases, with 19 bases left between them. In germline, CDR1 is LGHNA, CDR2 YSLEER. The CDR3 runs to 16 residues. The CDR3 protein is CASSQDLGRPGGPQHF. The CDR3 region has the DNA TGCGCCAGCAGCCAAGATCTAGGGAGGCCCGGTGGTCCCCAGCATTTT.

The chain recombines TRBV5-1 with TRBJ2-7; D is unresolved. The V gene lost 2 bases and the J gene lost 6 bases, with 12 bases spanning the gap. From germline, CDR1 is SGHRS and CDR2 YFSETQ. The CDR3 spans 13 residues. The CDR3 spells CASSLRASGEQYF. CDR3 bases: TGCGCCAGCAGCTTAAGGGCTTCCGGCGAGCAGTACTTC.

This chain uses TRBV12-3 or TRBV12-4 with TRBJ2-7, with a tentative D call TRBD1 (6 bases). This CDR3 contains 13 residues. Trimming shortened V by 7 bases and J by 1 base, and 11 bases separated the two germline ends. CDR3 nucleotides: TGTGCCAGCACCAGGGACAATTCCTACGAGCAGTACTTC. Encoded protein: CASTRDNSYEQYF.

This clonotype has just a few counts. The chain is built from TRBV5-1 and TRBJ1-6; 10 bases agree with TRBD1. This CDR3 is 15 amino acids long. Trimming took 4 bases from V and 10 from J; bases not matched to a gene: 8. CDR1 and CDR2 from the germline V gene are SGHRS and YFSETQ. CDR3 protein: CASSLGGQGRSPLHF. In DNA form, the CDR3 reads TGCGCCAGCAGCCTTGGGGGACAGGGGCGGTCACCCCTCCACTTT.

The chain uses TRBV12-3 or TRBV12-4 and TRBJ1-5, with 8 bases lining up with TRBD1. There are 15 residues in the CDR3. J lost 3 bases, V lost 5 bases, and 6 bases had no gene match. CDR3 nucleotide sequence: TGTGCCAGCAGTCTGGGGACAGGCTTCAATCAGCCCCAGCATTTT. The encoded protein is CASSLGTGFNQPQHF.

The V and J genes are TRBV24-1 and TRBJ2-5; perhaps D is TRBD1 or TRBD2 (5 bases each). V shed 3 bases and J shed 2 bases, with 9 bases lying between them. Per the germline V gene, CDR1 is KGHDR and CDR2 is SFDVKD. CDR3 length equals 14 residues. Here the CDR3 DNA reads TGTGCCACCAGTGATCCCGGGGCGCAAGAGACCCAGTACTTC. It is translated as CATSDPGAQETQYF.

Ten or more counts support this clonotype. The rearrangement uses TRBV15 and TRBJ2-6; 7 bases align to TRBD1. The CDR3 length is 14 residues. CDR1 and CDR2 from the germline V gene are LNHNV and YYDKDF (reference sequence). Trimming cost V 0 bases and J 18 bases; bases outside gene matches: 11. The CDR3 DNA reads TGTGCCACCAGCAGAGATCGACAGGGTACAACTCAGACTTTC. Translation gives CATSRDRQGTTQTF.

This clonotype was detected only a few times. The chain couples TRBV20-1 to TRBJ2-7; 9 nucleotides align to TRBD2. Trimming at V came to 0 bases and at J to 5 bases, leaving 5 bases not matched to a gene. This CDR3 is 14 amino acids long. Germline-derived CDR1 and CDR2 are DFQATT and SNEGSKA (reference sequence). The CDR3 nucleotides read TGCAGTGCTAGAGACCGGACTAGCGTCCACGAGCAGTACTTC. This sequence encodes CSARDRTSVHEQYF.

This clonotype was seen at least ten times. The chain carries TRBV11-1 and TRBJ2-2, with TRBD2 matching 14 bases. This CDR3 has 17 residues. The trim removed 4 bases at V and 9 bases at J, leaving 10 bases unmatched. Germline CDR1 is SGHAT and CDR2 is FQDESV (reference sequence). The CDR3: CASSSGLAGGPTRELFF. The CDR3 coding sequence is TGTGCCAGCAGCTCTGGACTAGCGGGAGGACCAACGCGGGAGCTGTTTTTT.

The chain combines TRBV5-5 with TRBJ2-2, with D possibly being TRBD1 (6 bases). V was clipped by 2 bases and J by 4 bases, with 18 bases between them. The germline V gene has CDR1 SGHKS and CDR2 YYEKEE (reference sequence). This CDR3 is built from 17 residues. Here the CDR3 DNA reads TGTGCCAGCAGCTTAGTTGGGTCAGGGGCGGTCACCGGGGAGCTGTTTTTT. This encodes CASSLVGSGAVTGELFF.

V usage is TRBV7-6 and J usage is TRBJ1-1; D is uncertain. CDR3 length: 16 residues. In germline, CDR1 is SGHVS, CDR2 FNYEAQ. V gave up 2 bases and J gave up 4 bases, with 17 bases separating them. The CDR3 spells CASSLSLRDRGTEAFF. The CDR3 bases are TGTGCCAGCAGCTTAAGTCTACGGGATCGCGGCACTGAAGCTTTCTTT.

This clonotype was recorded a few times. This chain connects TRBV16 to TRBJ1-2, with a tentative D call TRBD1 (6 bases). CDR3 length: 15 amino acids. Germline CDR1 and CDR2: KGHSY and FQNENV. With 4 bases removed from V and 7 bases from J, the gap between germline ends came to 19 bases. CDR3 DNA: TGTGCCAGCAGCCCAATTCGGGGGGCGGATTCTGGCTACACCTTC. It specifies CASSPIRGADSGYTF.

This CDR3 is CASSIALGGTGELFF. The CDR3 coding sequence is TGTGCCAGTAGTATAGCCCTGGGAGGCACCGGGGAGCTGTTTTTT. The chain has TRBV19 and TRBJ2-2, with D possibly TRBD2 on 6 matching bases. The V gene lost 1 base and the J gene lost 4 bases, with 10 bases spanning the gap. The germline gives CDR1 LNHDA, CDR2 SQIVND (reference sequence). The CDR3 covers 15 residues.

CDR3 region: CASSYSSLGDTQYF. As DNA, the CDR3 is TGTGCCAGCAGTTACTCGTCACTTGGGGATACGCAGTATTTT. The rearrangement links TRBV6-5 to TRBJ2-3; D gene ambiguous. This CDR3 is built from 14 residues. Per the germline V gene, CDR1 is MNHEY and CDR2 is SVGAGI. Between the trimmed V and J ends, which lost 0 bases and 6 bases, there was a span of 10 bases.

This clonotype was observed a few times. V and J are TRBV24-1 and TRBJ1-1; D remains ambiguous. Between the trimmed V and J ends, which lost 7 bases and 8 bases, there was a span of 10 bases. Germline lookup yields CDR1 KGHDR and CDR2 SFDVKD. This CDR3 has 11 amino acids. DNA for the CDR3: TGTGCCACCAGGGAGGACGGAGAAGCTTTCTTT. Its translation is CATREDGEAFF.

There are a few counts of this clonotype. This chain uses TRBV28 with TRBJ2-2, with D unclear. Germline CDR1 is MDHEN and CDR2 is SYDVKM. The CDR3 sequence is 15 residues long. V was trimmed by 2 bases and J by 9 bases, leaving 16 bases between them. CDR3 sequence reads: CASSLGSPSDRELFF. The CDR3 bases are TGTGCCAGCAGTTTAGGGTCGCCCTCGGACCGGGAGCTGTTTTTT.

At least ten counts were recorded for this clonotype. J is TRBJ2-7 and V is TRBV2; 9 positions match TRBD1. With V trimmed by 1 base and J by 7 bases, 2 bases remained unmatched. The germline V gene encodes CDR1 SNHLY and CDR2 FYNNEI. The CDR3 has 13 amino acids. The CDR3 loop is CASSEETGGEQYF. The CDR3 bases are TGTGCCAGCAGTGAAGAGACAGGGGGAGAGCAGTACTTC.

A few counts support this clonotype. The J gene is TRBJ2-2, the V gene TRBV6-2 or TRBV6-3; D gene uncertain. Germline-derived CDR1 and CDR2 are MNHEY and SVGEGT. V lost 2 bases, J lost 3 bases, and 22 bases lay in between. This CDR3 comprises 19 residues. The CDR3, as DNA: TGTGCCAGCAGTTACGGCCCTAAAGACCACCTTGGGGACACCGGGGAGCTGTTTTTT. It codes for CASSYGPKDHLGDTGELFF.

This clonotype occurred many times. This sequence joins TRBV15 and TRBJ1-4; tentatively, D is TRBD1 (6 bases). V lost 5 bases and J lost 5, with 15 bases in between. The CDR3 contains 15 residues. Looked up from germline, CDR1 is LNHNV and CDR2 is YYDKDF (reference sequence). The CDR3 here is CATSGGGPGNEKLFF. The CDR3 DNA is TGTGCCACCAGCGGGGGGGGGCCGGGGAATGAAAAACTGTTTTTT.

This clonotype has a handful of counts. The chain links TRBV29-1 to TRBJ1-2; weak D call: TRBD1 (5 bases). Germline lookup yields CDR1 SQVTM and CDR2 ANQGSEA. CDR3 length: 15 amino acids. Trimming pared 4 bases from V and 5 bases from J, leaving 20 bases between. CDR3 loop: CSVGGGAHTQYGYTF. As DNA, the CDR3 is TGCAGCGTTGGAGGAGGGGCACATACCCAATATGGCTACACCTTC.

This clonotype has at least ten counts. The J gene is TRBJ2-7, the V gene TRBV28; 7 nucleotides align to TRBD1. Losses at the gene ends were 2 bases for V and 0 bases for J; bases not matched to a gene: 4. CDR1 is MDHEN and CDR2 is SYDVKM in the germline V gene. This CDR3 comprises 15 residues. The CDR3 region has the DNA TGTGCCAGCAGTTTAGGGGACAGTTCCTCCTACGAGCAGTACTTC. Translation: CASSLGDSSSYEQYF. The variable domain in full, completed from reference TRBV28 and TRBJ2-7, reads DVKVTQSSRYLVKRTGEKVFLECVQDMDHENMFWYRQDPGLGLRLIYFSYDVKMKEKGDIPEGYSVSREKKERFSLILESASTNQTSMYLCASSLGDSSSYEQYFGPGTRLTVT.

There are many counts of this clonotype. The V call is TRBV29-1, the J call TRBJ2-7, with D possibly TRBD1 on 6 matching bases. Germline V gives CDR1 SQVTM, CDR2 ANQGSEA. The germline V and J ends were trimmed by 7 bases and 1 base, with 11 bases remaining between them. The CDR3 extends over 12 amino acids. CDR3 coding DNA: TGCAGCGCCGGCCAGGGGTCCTACGAGCAGTACTTC. Its translation is CSAGQGSYEQYF.

This clonotype was counted at least ten times. V is TRBV7-2 and J is TRBJ1-1; D gene uncertain. V was shortened by 3 bases and J by 4 bases, with 9 bases between the two germline ends. The CDR3 extends over 13 amino acids. Germline loops: CDR1 SGHTA, CDR2 FQGNSA. The CDR3 DNA follows: TGTGCCAGCAGCTTTAGGACGACCACTGAAGCTTTCTTT. It codes for CASSFRTTTEAFF.

The chain links TRBV5-6 to TRBJ1-6, with D unclear. The germline gives CDR1 SGHDT, CDR2 YYEEEE. CDR3 length equals 14 residues. V shed 1 base and J shed 4 bases, with 6 bases lying between them. DNA of the CDR3: TGTGCCAGCAGCTTGTACAGTTATAATTCACCCCTCCACTTT. Translated: CASSLYSYNSPLHF.

This chain links TRBV4-3 with TRBJ1-1; 9 bases agree with TRBD1. This CDR3 has 16 residues. The V segment lost 0 bases and the J segment 0 bases; nucleotides outside the gene matches: 2. Germline loops: CDR1 LGHNA, CDR2 YSLEER. CDR3 protein: CASSQDGTGLNTEAFF. The CDR3 bases are TGCGCCAGCAGCCAAGACGGGACAGGGCTGAACACTGAAGCTTTCTTT.

This clonotype was seen repeatedly, ten times or more. This chain links TRBV6-1 with TRBJ2-2, with 9 positions matching TRBD2. V lost 8 bases to trimming and J lost 3 bases; unmatched junction nucleotides: 13. The CDR3 is 17 residues long. The germline V gene encodes CDR1 MNHNS and CDR2 SASEGT. The DNA of the CDR3 is TGTGCCAGCGCAAGGGTAGCGGGAGCTGTTGACACCGGGGAGCTGTTTTTT. This sequence encodes CASARVAGAVDTGELFF.

This clonotype was counted a few times. The J gene is TRBJ2-2, the V gene TRBV6-2 or TRBV6-3; 9 bases match TRBD2. Germline values: CDR1 MNHEY, CDR2 SVGEGT. CDR3 length: 19 residues. V lost 3 bases, J lost 2 bases, and 13 bases stayed unmatched. The CDR3 nucleotides are TGTGCCAGCAGTTATCTGGTCGAGGCTAGCGGGGTTAACACCGGGGAGCTGTTTTTT. Its translation: CASSYLVEASGVNTGELFF.